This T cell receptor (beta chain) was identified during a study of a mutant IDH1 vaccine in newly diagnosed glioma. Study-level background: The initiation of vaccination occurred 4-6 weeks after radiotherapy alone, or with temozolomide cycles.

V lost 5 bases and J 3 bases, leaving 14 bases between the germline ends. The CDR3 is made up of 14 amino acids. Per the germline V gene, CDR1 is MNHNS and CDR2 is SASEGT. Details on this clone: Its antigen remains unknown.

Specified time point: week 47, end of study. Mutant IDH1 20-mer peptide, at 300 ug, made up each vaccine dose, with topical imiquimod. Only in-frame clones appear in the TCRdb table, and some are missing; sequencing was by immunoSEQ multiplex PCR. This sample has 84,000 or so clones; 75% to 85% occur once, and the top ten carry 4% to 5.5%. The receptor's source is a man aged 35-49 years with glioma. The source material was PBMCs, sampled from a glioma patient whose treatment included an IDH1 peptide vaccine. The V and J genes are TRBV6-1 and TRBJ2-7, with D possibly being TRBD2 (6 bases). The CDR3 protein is CASSWAGRNYEQYF. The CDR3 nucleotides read TGTGCCAGCAGTTGGGCGGGACGGAACTACGAGCAGTACTTC.